This T cell receptor (beta chain) came from a study of T-cell reconstitution after alpha-beta-depleted transplantation in children. Study-wide points: At the one-year point after transplant, T-cell counts and TCRbeta diversity were found to come mostly from T cells that had been newly produced. Where some patients showed high TCRbeta diversity at day 60, it came from recipient T cells and thymic progenitors that had survived.

Germline CDR1 and CDR2: SQVTM and ANQGSEA. This CDR3 is 17 amino acids long. V was pared by 6 bases and J by 4 bases, with 25 bases between. Unique molecular identifiers were incorporated when the TCRbeta library was constructed. MiXCR, applied by TCRdb to the PCR reads, yields one record per CDR3 protein. The profile covers fewer than 400,000 distinct CDR3 sequences, with roughly 21% appearing a single time and approximately 9.9% taken by the ten largest. This clonotype was seen at least ten times. What it recognizes is unknown. Sequenced here: PBMCs, mostly from graft donor cells, sampled 180 days after TCRalphabeta/CD19-depleted stem cell transplant. The rearrangement joins TRBV29-1 to TRBJ2-1, with D tentatively TRBD1 or TRBD2 (5 bases each). The receptor was isolated from a male patient younger than 18 who had a stem cell transplant for acute lymphoblastic leukemia, so the T cells may come from the graft donor. CDR3 sequence (DNA): TGCAGCGTCGAACTAAGGGGAGTTGAGAGGGGTTACAATGAGCAGTTCTTC. This codes for CSVELRGVERGYNEQFF.